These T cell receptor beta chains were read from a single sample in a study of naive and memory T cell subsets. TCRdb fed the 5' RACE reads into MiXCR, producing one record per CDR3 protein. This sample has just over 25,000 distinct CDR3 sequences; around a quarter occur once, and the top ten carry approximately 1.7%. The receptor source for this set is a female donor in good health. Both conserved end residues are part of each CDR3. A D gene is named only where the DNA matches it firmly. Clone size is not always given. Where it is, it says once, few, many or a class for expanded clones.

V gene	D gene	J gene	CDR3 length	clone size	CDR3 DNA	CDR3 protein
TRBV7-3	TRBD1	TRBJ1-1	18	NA	TGTGCCAGCAGCTTAACCGGACTTAGACAGGGGGCCAGCACTGAAGCTTTCTTT	CASSLTGLRQGASTEAFF
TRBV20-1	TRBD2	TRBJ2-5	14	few	TGCAGTGCATCACTAGCGGGAGCCGGAGAGACCCAGTACTTC	CSASLAGAGETQYF
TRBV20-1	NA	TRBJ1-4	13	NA	TGCAGTGCTAGGGACTCATGGGATGAAAAACTGTTTTTT	CSARDSWDEKLFF
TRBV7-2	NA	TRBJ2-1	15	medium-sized	TGTGCCAGCAGCTTAGCGGCGGCGGACTACAATGAGCAGTTCTTC	CASSLAAADYNEQFF
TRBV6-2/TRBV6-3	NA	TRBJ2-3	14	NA	TGTGCCAGCAGTCCCCCGGGGAGCACAGATACGCAGTATTTT	CASSPPGSTDTQYF
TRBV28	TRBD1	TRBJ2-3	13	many	TGTGCCAGTCGGACAGGCCTCTCAGATACGCAGTATTTT	CASRTGLSDTQYF
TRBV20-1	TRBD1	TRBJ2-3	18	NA	TGCAGTGCTAGAGATCCCCACTATCGACAGGGGAGGACAGATACGCAGTATTTT	CSARDPHYRQGRTDTQYF
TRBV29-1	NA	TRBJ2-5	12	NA	TGCAGCGTTGGTGCTCTTCAAGAGACCCAGTACTTC	CSVGALQETQYF
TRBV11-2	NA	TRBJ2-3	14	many	TGTGCCAGCAGCTTAGACGTCCTCGCAGATACGCAGTATTTT	CASSLDVLADTQYF
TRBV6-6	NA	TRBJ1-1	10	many	TGTGCCAGCAGTTACTCCGTAGCTTTCTTT	CASSYSVAFF
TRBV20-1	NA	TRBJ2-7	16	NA	TGCAGTGCTAGATCCTACCTAGCAGATGCAACCTACGAGCAGTACTTC	CSARSYLADATYEQYF
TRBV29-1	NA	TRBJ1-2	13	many	TGCAGCGTTGACAAGGACGGACAAGGTGGCTACACCTTC	CSVDKDGQGGYTF
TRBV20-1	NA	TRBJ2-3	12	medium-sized	TGCAGTGCTAAGGGTAGCACAGATACGCAGTATTTT	CSAKGSTDTQYF
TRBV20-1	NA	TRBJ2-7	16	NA	TGCAGTGCTAGAGATCGGGATAGCGCCCGCTCCTACGAGCAGTACTTC	CSARDRDSARSYEQYF
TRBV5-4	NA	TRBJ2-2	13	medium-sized	TGTGCCAGCAGCGGTGGGGCTTCGGGGGAGCTGTTTTTT	CASSGGASGELFF
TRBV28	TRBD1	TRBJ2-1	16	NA	TGTGCCAGCAGTTCTACACGACAGGGCATGGGCAATGAGCAGTTCTTC	CASSSTRQGMGNEQFF
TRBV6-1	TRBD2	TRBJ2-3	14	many	TGTGCCAGCAGCAGTAGCGGGGTCACAGATACGCAGTATTTT	CASSSSGVTDTQYF
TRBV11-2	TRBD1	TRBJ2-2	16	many	TGTGCCAGCAGCCACCCGACAGGGGTCTACACCGGGGAGCTGTTTTTT	CASSHPTGVYTGELFF
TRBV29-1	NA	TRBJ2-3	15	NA	TGCAGCGTTGAAGACGGGGGATTTAGCACAGATACGCAGTATTTT	CSVEDGGFSTDTQYF
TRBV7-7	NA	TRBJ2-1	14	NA	TGTGCTAGCAGCCAAGACAGGTCTCACAATGAGCAGTTCTTC	CASSQDRSHNEQFF
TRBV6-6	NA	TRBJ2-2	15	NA	TGTGCCAGCAGTTACTCTCCAGGGAACACCGGGGAGCTGTTTTTT	CASSYSPGNTGELFF
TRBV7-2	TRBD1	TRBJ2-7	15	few	TGTGCCAGCAGCTTACTGACAGGGCTTTCCTACGAGCAGTACTTC	CASSLLTGLSYEQYF
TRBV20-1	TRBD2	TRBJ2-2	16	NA	TGCAGTGCCCGCATCGGACTAGCGGGGGGGCCCGGGGAGCTGTTTTTT	CSARIGLAGGPGELFF
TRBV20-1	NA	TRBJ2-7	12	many	TGCAGTGCTAGAGAAGTTGAGTACGAGCAGTACTTC	CSAREVEYEQYF
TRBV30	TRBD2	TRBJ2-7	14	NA	TGTGCCTGGAGCTCTAGCGGGGGGTATTACGAGCAGTACTTC	CAWSSSGGYYEQYF
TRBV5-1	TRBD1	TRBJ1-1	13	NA	TGCGCCAGCAGCTTCGGACAGGGGGCTGAAGCTTTCTTT	CASSFGQGAEAFF
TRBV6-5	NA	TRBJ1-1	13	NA	TGTGCCAGCAGTCGCGCTTACAGGGAGAGGGCTTTCTTT	CASSRAYRERAFF
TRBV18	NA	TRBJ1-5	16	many	TGTGCCAGCTCATCGAGTACCACAGGGTCCAATCAGCCCCAGCATTTT	CASSSSTTGSNQPQHF
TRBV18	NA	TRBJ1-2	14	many	TGTGCCAGCTCACCACTCGCACGGTCTTATGGCTACACCTTC	CASSPLARSYGYTF
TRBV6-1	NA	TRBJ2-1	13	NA	TGTGCCAGCACAGGGCTCTCCTACAATGAGCAGTTCTTC	CASTGLSYNEQFF
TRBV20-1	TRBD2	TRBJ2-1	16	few	TGCAGTGCTAGAAGACCTGGACTAGCGGAATACAATGAGCAGTTCTTC	CSARRPGLAEYNEQFF
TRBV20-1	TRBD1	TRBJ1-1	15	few	TGCAGTGCGCTACCAAACCAAGGGGGCGGCACTGAAGCTTTCTTT	CSALPNQGGGTEAFF